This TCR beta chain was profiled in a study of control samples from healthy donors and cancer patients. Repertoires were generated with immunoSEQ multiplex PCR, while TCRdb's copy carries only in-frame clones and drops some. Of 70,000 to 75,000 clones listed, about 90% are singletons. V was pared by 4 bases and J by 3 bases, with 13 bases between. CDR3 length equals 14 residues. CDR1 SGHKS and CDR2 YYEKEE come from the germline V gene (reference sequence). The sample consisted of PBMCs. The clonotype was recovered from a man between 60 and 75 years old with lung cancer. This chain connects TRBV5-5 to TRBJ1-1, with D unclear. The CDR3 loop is CASSLRTWDTEAFF. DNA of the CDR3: TGTGCCAGCAGCCTTAGGACTTGGGACACTGAAGCTTTCTTT.